This T cell receptor (beta chain) is drawn from a study of blood T cell repertoires in COVID-19. Germline values: CDR1 LNHDA, CDR2 SQIVND (reference sequence). CDR3 length: 16 residues. Unmatched junction bases numbered 6, after V lost 5 bases and J lost 1 base. This clone has a handful of counts. Sequencing was performed with immunoSEQ multiplex PCR; in TCRdb, only in-frame clones are kept and a portion is missing. Of under 55,000 clones in the sample, almost 85% were seen once. The receptor's source is a human donor in a cohort sampled during active COVID-19. This chain links TRBV19 with TRBJ2-7; 12 bases are a match to TRBD2. The sample comprised peripheral blood. CDR3 loop: CASSPRTSGVSYEQYF. The CDR3 DNA follows: TGTGCCAGTAGTCCCCGGACTAGCGGGGTTTCCTACGAGCAGTACTTC.